Listed below are T cell receptor beta chains from one sample, sequenced in a study of T cells in Graves' hyperthyroidism and ophthalmopathy. One entry per CDR3 protein results from TCRdb running MiXCR on the multiplex PCR reads. In the table there are 600,000 to 800,000 distinct CDR3 sequences, roughly 32% of which are singletons. Sequences were obtained from blood. These receptors all come from a woman aged 40-49 years with Graves' hyperthyroidism. Each CDR3 is given with its conserved first and last residue. A D gene is named only where the DNA matches it firmly. Clone size is given for some rows only: seen once, a few or many times, or a class if the clone is expanded.

v_call: TRBV29-1
j_call: TRBJ2-2
clone_size: .
d_call: TRBD1
cdr3_nt: TGCAGCGTTGAGACAGGGAGGAACACCGGGGAGCTGTTTTTT
cdr3_aa: CSVETGRNTGELFF

v_call: TRBV7-2
j_call: TRBJ2-5
clone_size: .
d_call: .
cdr3_nt: TGTGCCAGCAGCAGGGTGTCGGTTGAGACCCAGTACTTC
cdr3_aa: CASSRVSVETQYF

v_call: TRBV19
j_call: TRBJ1-6
clone_size: many
d_call: TRBD1
cdr3_nt: TGTGCCAGTACCCCGGACAGGAGCAATTCACCCCTCCACTTT
cdr3_aa: CASTPDRSNSPLHF

v_call: TRBV7-2
j_call: TRBJ1-3
clone_size: .
d_call: .
cdr3_nt: TGTGCCAGCTCAGAGTCTGGTGGAAACACCATATATTTT
cdr3_aa: CASSESGGNTIYF

v_call: TRBV2
j_call: TRBJ1-5
clone_size: .
d_call: .
cdr3_nt: TGTGCCAGCAGCTTAGCGGTCTCAGGGCAAGAGACCCAGCATTTT
cdr3_aa: CASSLAVSGQETQHF

v_call: TRBV7-2
j_call: TRBJ2-7
clone_size: .
d_call: TRBD2
cdr3_nt: TGTGCCAGCAGCTTAGTTACTAGCGGGAGCTACGAGCAGTACTTC
cdr3_aa: CASSLVTSGSYEQYF

v_call: TRBV9
j_call: TRBJ2-2
clone_size: .
d_call: TRBD1
cdr3_nt: TGTGCCAGCAGCGGACAGGGGAGCACTGGGGAGCTGTTTTTT
cdr3_aa: CASSGQGSTGELFF

v_call: TRBV7-9
j_call: TRBJ1-1
clone_size: many
d_call: .
cdr3_nt: TGTGCCAGCAGCTTCTCGACATACCAGACCACTGAAGCTTTCTTT
cdr3_aa: CASSFSTYQTTEAFF

v_call: TRBV5-4
j_call: TRBJ1-2
clone_size: few
d_call: .
cdr3_nt: TGTGCCAGCAGCCAAGATTTGGGGGGAAATGGCTACACCTTC
cdr3_aa: CASSQDLGGNGYTF

v_call: TRBV19
j_call: TRBJ2-2
clone_size: few
d_call: .
cdr3_nt: TGTGCCTCCACGAGGAGGAACACCGGGGAGCTGTTTTTT
cdr3_aa: CASTRRNTGELFF

v_call: TRBV6-5
j_call: TRBJ1-2
clone_size: many
d_call: .
cdr3_nt: TGTGCCAGCAGTTACTCGATGGGTTCTAACTATGGCTACACCTTC
cdr3_aa: CASSYSMGSNYGYTF

v_call: TRBV5-1
j_call: TRBJ1-6
clone_size: few
d_call: .
cdr3_nt: TGCGCCAGCAGCTTGTCTTTTTCACCCCTCCACTTT
cdr3_aa: CASSLSFSPLHF

v_call: TRBV7-9
j_call: TRBJ2-7
clone_size: few
d_call: .
cdr3_nt: TGTGCCAGCAGCCGGGACCGGGCTTCTATCTACGAGCAGTACTTC
cdr3_aa: CASSRDRASIYEQYF

v_call: TRBV6-6
j_call: TRBJ2-7
clone_size: few
d_call: TRBD1
cdr3_nt: TGTGCCAGCAGTTACTCGCTACAGGGGACCTACGAGCAGTACTTC
cdr3_aa: CASSYSLQGTYEQYF

v_call: TRBV28
j_call: TRBJ1-5
clone_size: few
d_call: .
cdr3_nt: TGTGCCAGCAGTTTAGGCCTCCTCGGGGTTGGCAATCAGCCCCAGCATTTT
cdr3_aa: CASSLGLLGVGNQPQHF

v_call: TRBV7-2
j_call: TRBJ1-3
clone_size: .
d_call: .
cdr3_nt: TGTGCCAGCAGCTCCCCCCTAGGGCAGAGGAACACCATATATTTT
cdr3_aa: CASSSPLGQRNTIYF

v_call: TRBV7-2
j_call: TRBJ1-5
clone_size: .
d_call: .
cdr3_nt: TGTGCCAGCAGCTCCGGGGGGGGCTGGAATCAGCCCCAGCATTTT
cdr3_aa: CASSSGGGWNQPQHF

v_call: TRBV7-8
j_call: TRBJ1-3
clone_size: few
d_call: .
cdr3_nt: TGTGCCAGCAGCCCGGGGGGCAGGGAAACCATGGCTGGAAACACCATATATTTT
cdr3_aa: CASSPGGRETMAGNTIYF

v_call: TRBV5-1
j_call: TRBJ1-2
clone_size: .
d_call: .
cdr3_nt: TGCGCCAGCAGCCCCCGACGTTCCCTTGACTACACCTTC
cdr3_aa: CASSPRRSLDYTF

v_call: TRBV7-9
j_call: TRBJ1-1
clone_size: .
d_call: TRBD1
cdr3_nt: TGTGCCAGCAGCGAACAGGGGCCCTCGGGGGTAGCTTCCTTT
cdr3_aa: CASSEQGPSGVASF

v_call: TRBV9
j_call: TRBJ1-2
clone_size: .
d_call: .
cdr3_nt: TGTGCCAGCAGCGCCCGGCCCACGGACGGAACGGACTATGGCTACACCTTC
cdr3_aa: CASSARPTDGTDYGYTF

v_call: TRBV6-1
j_call: TRBJ1-2
clone_size: .
d_call: .
cdr3_nt: TGTGCCAGCGATTTACAGGGTTGGGGCTATGGCTACACCTTC
cdr3_aa: CASDLQGWGYGYTF

v_call: TRBV12-3/TRBV12-4
j_call: TRBJ1-2
clone_size: .
d_call: .
cdr3_nt: TGTGCCAGCAGTGAGGGAGACAAAGGTCGCACCTTC
cdr3_aa: CASSEGDKGRTF

v_call: TRBV7-2
j_call: TRBJ2-5
clone_size: .
d_call: .
cdr3_nt: TGTGCCAGCAGTCGACCGGAGTCCCAGTACTTC
cdr3_aa: CASSRPESQYF

v_call: TRBV7-9
j_call: TRBJ1-5
clone_size: .
d_call: .
cdr3_nt: TGTGCCAGCAGGGAGCAGGGGCCCAATCAGCCCCAGCATTTT
cdr3_aa: CASREQGPNQPQHF

v_call: TRBV6-5
j_call: TRBJ1-2
clone_size: many
d_call: TRBD1
cdr3_nt: TGTGCCAGCAGATTGACAGGGCGGAAAGGCTACACCTTC
cdr3_aa: CASRLTGRKGYTF

v_call: TRBV10-3
j_call: TRBJ2-7
clone_size: .
d_call: .
cdr3_nt: TGTGCCATCAGTTACGACCCTGCCTACGAGCAGTACTTC
cdr3_aa: CAISYDPAYEQYF